This T cell receptor beta chain was profiled in a study of radiation and T cells in renal cell carcinoma. Germline V gene lookup returns CDR1 SGHDT and CDR2 YYEEEE. The CDR3 extends over 13 amino acids. V lost 1 base and J lost 5, with 9 bases in between. This clone was found once. What it binds is not known. Assay used: immunoSEQ multiplex PCR; TCRdb lists only in-frame clones, some missing. The sample gives 40,000 to 50,000 clones, approximately 80% of which show up once; 30% to 35% is in the top ten. Time point indicated: baseline pretreatment blood. Treatment meaning: 15 Gy SBRT to primary tumor, nephrectomy 4 weeks later. This renal cell carcinoma was of the clear cell type. Findings and limits, study-wide: Top tumor clonotypes rose in blood 2 weeks post-radiation, then contracted. Without pretreatment biopsies, baseline tumor clonotype presence was undetermined.

The chain uses TRBV5-6 and TRBJ2-5; tentatively, D is TRBD1 (7 bases). The material sequenced was blood, taken from a patient whose treatment included radiotherapy and nephrectomy. This TCR was sampled from a woman between 70 and 85 years old with renal cell carcinoma. CDR3 nucleotide sequence: TGTGCCAGCAGCTTGTCAGGGGGGGAGACCCAGTACTTC. It specifies CASSLSGGETQYF.